This TCR beta chain emerged from a study of CD4 and CD8 cells across lung adenocarcinoma regions. MiXCR was run by TCRdb on the PCR reads, yielding one entry per CDR3 protein. The data contain 5,200 or so distinct CDR3 sequences, approximately 51% of them singletons. Localized lung adenocarcinoma, a non-small cell lung cancer, affected the donors. V lost 6 bases and J lost 10, with 18 bases in between. CDR1 and CDR2 from the germline V gene are MNHNS and SASEGT. The CDR3 is 13 residues long. This clonotype originated in a male donor with lung adenocarcinoma. The CD4 and CD8 labels of this study may be unreliable. The J gene is TRBJ1-1, the V gene TRBV6-1, with D possibly being TRBD1 (6 bases). Input material: CD8+ T cells from the margin of a lung tumor. In DNA form, the CDR3 reads TGTGCCAGCAGACTACAGGACGAGGGGGGAGCTTTCTTT. Its translation is CASRLQDEGGAFF.